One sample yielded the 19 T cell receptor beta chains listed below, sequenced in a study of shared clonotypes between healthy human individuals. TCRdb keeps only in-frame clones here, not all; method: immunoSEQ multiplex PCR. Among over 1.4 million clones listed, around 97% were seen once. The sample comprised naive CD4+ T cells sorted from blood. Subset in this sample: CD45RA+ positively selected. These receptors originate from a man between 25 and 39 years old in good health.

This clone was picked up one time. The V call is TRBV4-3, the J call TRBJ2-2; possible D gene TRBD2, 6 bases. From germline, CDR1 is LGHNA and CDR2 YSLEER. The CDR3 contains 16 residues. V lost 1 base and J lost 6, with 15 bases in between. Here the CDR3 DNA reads TGCGCCAGCAGCCAAGGCCCGGTCGGAGGGCCCGGGGAGCTGTTTTTT. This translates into CASSQGPVGGPGELFF.

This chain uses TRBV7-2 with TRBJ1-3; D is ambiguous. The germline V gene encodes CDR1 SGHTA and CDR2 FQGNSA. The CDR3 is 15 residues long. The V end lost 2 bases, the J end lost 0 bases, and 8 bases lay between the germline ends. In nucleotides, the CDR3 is TGTGCCAGCAGCTTATTTTTGATCTCTGGAAACACCATATATTTT. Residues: CASSLFLISGNTIYF.

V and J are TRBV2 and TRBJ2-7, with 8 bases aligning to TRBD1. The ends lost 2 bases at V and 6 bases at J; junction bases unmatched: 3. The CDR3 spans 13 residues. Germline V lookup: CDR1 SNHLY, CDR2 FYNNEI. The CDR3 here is CASSERQGLEQYF. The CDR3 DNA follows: TGTGCCAGCAGTGAAAGACAGGGGCTCGAGCAGTACTTC.

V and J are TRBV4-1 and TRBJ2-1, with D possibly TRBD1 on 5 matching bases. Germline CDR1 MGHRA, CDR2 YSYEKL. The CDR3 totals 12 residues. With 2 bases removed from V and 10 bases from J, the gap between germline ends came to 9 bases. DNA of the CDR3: TGCGCCAGCAGCCAACACGGACACGAGCAGTTCTTC. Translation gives CASSQHGHEQFF.

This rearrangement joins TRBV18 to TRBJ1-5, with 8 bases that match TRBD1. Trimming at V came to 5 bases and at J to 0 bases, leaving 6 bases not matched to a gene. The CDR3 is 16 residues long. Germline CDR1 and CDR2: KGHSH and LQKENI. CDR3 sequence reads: CASSSLQGGSNQPQHF. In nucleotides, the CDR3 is TGTGCCAGCTCATCGCTACAGGGGGGTAGCAATCAGCCCCAGCATTTT.

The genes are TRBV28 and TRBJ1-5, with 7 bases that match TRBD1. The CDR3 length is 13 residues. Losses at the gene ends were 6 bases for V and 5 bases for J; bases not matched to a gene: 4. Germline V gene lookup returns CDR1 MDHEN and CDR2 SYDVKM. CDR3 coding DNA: TGTGCCAGCAGACTCGGGACAGATCAGCCCCAGCATTTT. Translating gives CASRLGTDQPQHF.

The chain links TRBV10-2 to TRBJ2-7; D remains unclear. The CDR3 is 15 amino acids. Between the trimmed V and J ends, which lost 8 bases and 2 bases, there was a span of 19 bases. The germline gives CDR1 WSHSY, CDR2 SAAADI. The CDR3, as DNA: TGCGCCAGCTCTCCCACCCCGGCCGGGCCCTACGAGCAGTACTTC. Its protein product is CASSPTPAGPYEQYF.

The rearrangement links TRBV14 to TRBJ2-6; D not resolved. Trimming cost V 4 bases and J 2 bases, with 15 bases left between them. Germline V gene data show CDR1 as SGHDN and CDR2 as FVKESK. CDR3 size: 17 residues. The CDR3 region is CASSRGRQVTGANVLTF. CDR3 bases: TGTGCCAGCAGCCGTGGCCGTCAGGTGACTGGGGCCAACGTCCTGACTTTC.

CDR3 amino acids: CASCSGSLLRETQYF. In DNA, the CDR3 is TGTGCCAGCTGTAGCGGGAGTTTATTACGGGAGACCCAGTACTTC. The gene calls are TRBV6-5 and TRBJ2-5; the match to TRBD2 covers 9 bases. Germline CDR1 and CDR2: MNHEY and SVGAGI. V gave up 8 bases and J gave up 5 bases; unmatched junction bases: 12. This CDR3 comprises 15 residues.

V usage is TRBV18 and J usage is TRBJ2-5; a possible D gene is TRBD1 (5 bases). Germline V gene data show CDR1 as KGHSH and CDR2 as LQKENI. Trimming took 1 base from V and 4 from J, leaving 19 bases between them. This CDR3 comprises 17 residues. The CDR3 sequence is CASSPLGPGMGRETQYF. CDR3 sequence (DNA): TGTGCCAGCTCACCACTCGGTCCAGGGATGGGGCGAGAGACCCAGTACTTC.

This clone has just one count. CDR3 DNA sequence: TGTGCCAGCAGTACAGGGTCCGGGCACTACGAGCAGTACTTC. Translation: CASSTGSGHYEQYF. This rearrangement joins TRBV25-1 to TRBJ2-7; a weak D match, TRBD1 (6 bases). In germline, CDR1 is MGHDK, CDR2 SYGVNS. V lost 5 bases to trimming and J lost 3 bases, with 14 bases between them. The CDR3 has 14 amino acids.

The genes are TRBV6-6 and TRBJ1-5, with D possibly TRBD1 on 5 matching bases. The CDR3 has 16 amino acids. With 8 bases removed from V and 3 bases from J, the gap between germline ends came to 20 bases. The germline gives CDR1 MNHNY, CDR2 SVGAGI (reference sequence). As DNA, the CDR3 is TGTGCCAGCGGTAGTTACCGGGGGGGGGACAATCAGCCCCAGCATTTT. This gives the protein CASGSYRGGDNQPQHF.

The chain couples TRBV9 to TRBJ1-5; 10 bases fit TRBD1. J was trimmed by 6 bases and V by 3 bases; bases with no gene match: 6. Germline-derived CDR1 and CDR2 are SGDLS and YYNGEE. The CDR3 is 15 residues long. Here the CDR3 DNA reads TGTGCCAGCAGCGGGGGACAGGGGTGGGGTCAGCCCCAGCATTTT. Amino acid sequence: CASSGGQGWGQPQHF. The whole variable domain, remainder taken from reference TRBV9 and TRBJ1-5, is DSGVTQTPKHLITATGQRVTLRCSPRSGDLSVYWYQQSLDQGLQFLIQYYNGEERAKGNILERFSAQQFPDLHSELNLSSLELGDSALYFCASSGGQGWGQPQHFGDGTRLSIL.

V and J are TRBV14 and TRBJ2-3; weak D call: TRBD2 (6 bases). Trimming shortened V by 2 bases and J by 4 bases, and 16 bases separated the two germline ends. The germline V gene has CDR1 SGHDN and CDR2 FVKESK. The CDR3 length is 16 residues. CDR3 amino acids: CASSQQGREFADTQYF. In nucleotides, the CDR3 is TGTGCCAGCAGCCAACAAGGTCGGGAGTTCGCAGATACGCAGTATTTT.

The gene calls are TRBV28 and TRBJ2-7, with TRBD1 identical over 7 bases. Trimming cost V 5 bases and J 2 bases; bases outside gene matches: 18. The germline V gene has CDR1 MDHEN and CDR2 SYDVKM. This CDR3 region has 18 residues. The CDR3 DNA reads TGTGCCAGCAGTCTCCAAGGGGCGAAAATTCAGGGGGCCTACGAGCAGTACTTC. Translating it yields CASSLQGAKIQGAYEQYF.

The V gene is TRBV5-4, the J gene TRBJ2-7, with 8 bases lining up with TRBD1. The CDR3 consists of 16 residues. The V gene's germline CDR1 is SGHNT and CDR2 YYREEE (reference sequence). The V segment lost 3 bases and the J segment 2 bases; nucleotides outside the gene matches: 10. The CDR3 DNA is TGTGCCAGCAGCTCGCCGGGACAGGAAATCCCCTACGAGCAGTACTTC. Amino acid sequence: CASSSPGQEIPYEQYF.

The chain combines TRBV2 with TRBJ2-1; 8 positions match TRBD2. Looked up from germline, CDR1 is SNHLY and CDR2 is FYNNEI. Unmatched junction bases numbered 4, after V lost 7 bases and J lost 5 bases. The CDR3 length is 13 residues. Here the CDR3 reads CASKLAENNEQFF. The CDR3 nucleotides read TGTGCCAGCAAACTAGCGGAGAACAATGAGCAGTTCTTC.

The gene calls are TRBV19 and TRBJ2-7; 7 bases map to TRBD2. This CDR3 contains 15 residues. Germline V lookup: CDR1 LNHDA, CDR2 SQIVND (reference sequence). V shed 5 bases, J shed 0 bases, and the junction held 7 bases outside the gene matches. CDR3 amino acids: CASSALADGSYEQYF. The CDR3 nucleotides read TGTGCCAGTAGTGCTCTAGCGGATGGCTCCTACGAGCAGTACTTC. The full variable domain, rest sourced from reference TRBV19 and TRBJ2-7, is DGGITQSPKYLFRKEGQNVTLSCEQNLNHDAMYWYRQDPGQGLRLIYYSQIVNDFQKGDIAEGYSVSREKKESFPLTVTSAQKNPTAFYLCASSALADGSYEQYFGPGTRLTVT.

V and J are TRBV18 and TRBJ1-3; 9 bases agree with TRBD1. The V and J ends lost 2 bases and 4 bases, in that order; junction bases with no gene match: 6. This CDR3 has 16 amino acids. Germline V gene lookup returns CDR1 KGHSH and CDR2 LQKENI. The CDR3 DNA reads TGTGCCAGCTCACCAACGACAGGGGGAATAGGAAACACCATATATTTT. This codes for CASSPTTGGIGNTIYF.